These 8 T cell receptor beta chains share one sample of origin, sequenced in a study of control samples from healthy donors and cancer patients. Only in-frame clones appear in the TCRdb table, and some are missing; sequencing was by immunoSEQ multiplex PCR. In the table there are about 140,000 clones, 91% of which are singletons. Material: blood. Source of these receptors: a man between 18 and 29 years old in good health.

The chain recombines TRBV9 with TRBJ2-3; 7 bases agree with TRBD1. This CDR3 contains 15 residues. Germline V gene sequence: CDR1 SGDLS, CDR2 YYNGEE. V shed 4 bases, J shed 3 bases, and the junction held 8 bases outside the gene matches. The CDR3 DNA follows: TGTGCCAGCAGCCCCCAGGGGGTCCCTACAGATACGCAGTATTTT. The encoded protein is CASSPQGVPTDTQYF.

CDR3 DNA sequence: TGTGCCAGCAGTTTATCGGCCGGAAGGACAGCCTCCTACGAGCAGTACTTC. Amino acids: CASSLSAGRTASYEQYF. This rearrangement joins TRBV27 to TRBJ2-7; tentatively, D is TRBD1 (6 bases). The CDR3 length is 17 residues. The V end lost 0 bases, the J end lost 0 bases, and 15 bases lay between the germline ends. Germline loops: CDR1 MNHEY, CDR2 SMNVEV (reference sequence).

The gene calls are TRBV29-1 and TRBJ1-3, with D unresolved. The CDR3 runs 14 residues. Germline CDR1 is SQVTM and CDR2 is ANQGSEA. V lost 6 bases to trimming and J lost 0 bases, with 12 bases between them. CDR3 nucleotide sequence: TGCAGCGTCCTAACACCCGACTCTGGAAACACCATATATTTT. This gives the protein CSVLTPDSGNTIYF.

The rearrangement joins TRBV5-6 to TRBJ2-1; D may be TRBD2 (6 bases). Germline V gene sequence: CDR1 SGHDT, CDR2 YYEEEE. This CDR3 region has 14 residues. Trimming removed 6 bases from V and 4 bases from J, with 14 bases in between. CDR3 region: CASTSWGGYNEQFF. In DNA form, the CDR3 reads TGTGCCAGCACGTCATGGGGAGGTTACAATGAGCAGTTCTTC.

The rearrangement joins TRBV7-2 to TRBJ1-4; 10 bases map to TRBD1. Looked up from germline, CDR1 is SGHTA and CDR2 is FQGNSA. V lost 6 bases and J lost 7; bases outside the gene matches: 5. The CDR3 runs to 14 residues. The CDR3 coding sequence is TGTGCCAGCAGGGGGGACAGGGGTAGTGAAAAACTGTTTTTT. Its protein product is CASRGDRGSEKLFF.

This clone was detected once. The V and J genes are TRBV28 and TRBJ2-7, with D perhaps TRBD2 (7 bases). The germline V and J ends were trimmed by 3 bases and 4 bases, with 13 bases remaining between them. CDR1 is MDHEN and CDR2 is SYDVKM in the germline V gene. This CDR3 spans 14 amino acids. The CDR3 is CASSLGGPVYEQYF. The CDR3 coding sequence is TGTGCCAGCAGTTTGGGGGGGCCAGTTTACGAGCAGTACTTC.

The V gene is TRBV5-5, the J gene TRBJ2-7; no firm D call. Germline lookup yields CDR1 SGHKS and CDR2 YYEKEE (reference sequence). Trimming cost V 4 bases and J 0 bases, with 11 bases left between them. The CDR3 has 14 amino acids. CDR3: CASSQVGLSYEQYF. The DNA for the CDR3 is TGTGCCAGCAGCCAGGTAGGCCTCTCCTACGAGCAGTACTTC.

V gene TRBV4-1 combines with J gene TRBJ1-4, with a possible D match to TRBD1 (5 bases). CDR3 size: 16 residues. Germline V gene sequence: CDR1 MGHRA, CDR2 YSYEKL. V lost 0 bases and J 1 base, leaving 9 bases between the germline ends. Written as DNA, the CDR3 is TGCGCCAGCAGCCAAGAGGCAGGGTTAACTAATGAAAAACTGTTTTTT. Its protein is CASSQEAGLTNEKLFF.